The T cell receptor beta chain described here comes from a study of blood T cell repertoires in COVID-19 (TCRdb year 2020). With regard to the full study: Recovered participants in ImmuneRACE Cohort 3 were defined as having two consecutive negative NP/OP PCR tests, clearance from a healthcare professional, or resolution of symptoms. Samples covering the acute and convalescent phases of COVID-19 were provided by collaborators in the United States, Italy and Spain. The prospective study material was composed of cDNA or gDNA derived from T cells, B-cell-depleted T cells, or PBMCs. The dataset comprised deeply sampled blood TCRbeta repertoires from subjects exposed to, actively infected with, or recovered from COVID-19. A freely available public database, intended as a resource for researchers studying the immune response to SARS-CoV-2, is where the repertoires were released. Samples were obtained from the ongoing ImmuneRACE study (first 160 participants) and from 1,254 subjects provided by 6 global collaborators. Sample metadata almost always included a de-identified subject ID, COVID-19 status, age in years and sex. Where available, HLA class I and class II types were taken from metadata supplied by the sample provider and were not determined by assay-based typing.

The paper's findings and limits, for the study overall: How much clinical and demographic metadata was included differed by source and by participant, and the metadata was provided uncurated.

TCRbeta CDR3 regions were amplified from genomic DNA by means of the immunoSEQ Assay, a bias-controlled multiplex PCR. The authors' pipeline ran thus. The number of nucleated cells in each sample was estimated by amplification of reference gene primers within the assay. To quantify the absolute abundance of each unique TCRbeta CDR3 rearrangement, sequence reads were collapsed and filtered. For each sample, productive Simpson clonality was calculated as the square root of Simpson's diversity index across productive rearrangements. TCRdb took this table from immuneACCESS and kept in-frame rearrangements with V and J called. Such tables lack part of the clones; where checked against another copy, unresolved V genes explain under half of the gap, and the rest is unexplained. V and J calls and clone size follow that table, whereas D and trimming were derived from the DNA. This sample is represented by fewer than 350,000 clones; around 89% of them were singletons. In total, the top ten clones hold 2% to 2.5% of the sample.

V ends up 5 bases short and J 0 bases short, with an unmatched junction base count of 6. CDR1 and CDR2 are read off the germline V gene as SGHRS and YFSETQ. The CDR3 goes from the cysteine to the phenylalanine over 15 residues. CDR3 DNA is the only sequence kept; it has 45 bases, read in frame from the first base. Participants in the prospective study were aged roughly 18 to 89 years, lived in under 30 United States geographic areas, and enrolled through a virtual design. Cohort assignment in the prospective study relied on participant-reported clinical history from a screening survey and a study questionnaire. Each participant in the prospective study had whole blood, serum and a nasopharyngeal or oropharyngeal swab collected by mobile phlebotomists. Over a roughly two-month period, participants in the prospective study had the option of providing additional blood draws and questionnaires. Before DNA extraction, blood samples from the prospective study were shipped at room temperature or frozen.

Points on this clone: Its binding antigen is unknown. It has no much larger one-base neighbor in the sample; base qualities were not kept.

The chain employs TRBV5-1 and TRBJ2-3; 7 bases in the junction line up with TRBD1. The receptor's source is a woman aged 55-69 years in a cohort exposed to, infected with or recovered from COVID-19 (not recorded which). The sequenced sample consisted of PBMCs or T cells enriched from blood (not recorded which). Here is the DNA: TGCGCCAGCAGACGGGACAGCACTAGCACAGATACGCAGTATTTT. Translated, it reads CASRRDSTSTDTQYF.